The T cell receptor (beta chain) under discussion was sequenced for a study of blood T cells in healthy people across ages. Study-level points and caveats: Roughly linear declines in TCR beta diversity per million T cells occurred with age.

Germline CDR1 and CDR2: SGHRS and YFSETQ. CDR3 length: 15 amino acids. V dropped 5 bases and J dropped 2 bases, with 16 bases sitting between them. Worth noting for this clonotype: As yet, its antigen is unknown.

A second PCR of 7 to 11 cycles used a sample-barcoded 5' primer and a J-beta primer mix. One entry per CDR3 protein, called by TCRdb with MiXCR from the 5' RACE reads. The table has about 640,000 distinct CDR3 sequences, 58% seen once. The sequence was collected from a man in his sixties in good health. The V call is TRBV5-1, the J call TRBJ2-5, with a possible D match to TRBD1 (6 bases). Specimen: blood. The CDR3, as DNA: TGCGCCAGCAGGCCGACAGGCGCGATGCAAGAGACCCAGTACTTC. It encodes CASRPTGAMQETQYF.